This is a list of T cell receptor beta chains from one sample in a study of blood T cell repertoires in COVID-19. Profiling relied on immunoSEQ multiplex PCR, and the TCRdb table lists in-frame clones only, not all of them. The table records more than 95,000 clones, about 90% of them present only once. The sample consisted of peripheral blood. The receptors derive from a man in his 70s who had recovered from COVID-19. CDR3s include the opening cysteine and the closing phenylalanine or tryptophan. Each record gives: D gene, clone size, V gene, J gene, CDR3 protein, CDR3 DNA. A D gene is named only where the DNA matches it firmly. Size values are once, few and many counts, or a class for expanded clones, and some rows have none.

d_gene: NA
abundance: NA
v_gene: TRBV6-2/TRBV6-3
j_gene: TRBJ1-1
CDR3aa: CASSSDPPGDTEAFF
CDR3nt: TGTGCCAGCAGTTCCGATCCCCCAGGGGACACTGAAGCTTTCTTT

d_gene: TRBD1
abundance: NA
v_gene: TRBV2
j_gene: TRBJ2-7
CDR3aa: CASSWTGGGYEQYF
CDR3nt: TGTGCCAGCAGTTGGACAGGGGGCGGGTACGAGCAGTACTTC

d_gene: NA
abundance: NA
v_gene: TRBV28
j_gene: TRBJ2-1
CDR3aa: CASAGTHNEQFF
CDR3nt: TGTGCCAGCGCGGGGACCCACAATGAGCAGTTCTTC

d_gene: NA
abundance: once
v_gene: TRBV19
j_gene: TRBJ1-2
CDR3aa: CASTRRQATGHGYTF
CDR3nt: TGTGCCAGTACGCGACGACAGGCGACGGGACATGGCTACACCTTC

d_gene: NA
abundance: NA
v_gene: TRBV6-1
j_gene: TRBJ1-6
CDR3aa: CASSEWGGSYNSPLHF
CDR3nt: TGTGCCAGCAGTGAGTGGGGGGGGTCCTATAATTCACCCCTCCACTTT

d_gene: NA
abundance: NA
v_gene: TRBV10-2
j_gene: TRBJ2-7
CDR3aa: CAIQQDGLRNEQYF
CDR3nt: TGCGCCATCCAACAGGACGGCTTAAGGAACGAGCAGTACTTC

d_gene: TRBD2
abundance: NA
v_gene: TRBV7-3
j_gene: TRBJ2-2
CDR3aa: CASSRGGTTPGELFF
CDR3nt: TGTGCCAGCAGTCGCGGGGGGACAACACCTGGGGAGCTGTTTTTT

d_gene: TRBD2
abundance: NA
v_gene: TRBV4-2
j_gene: TRBJ2-1
CDR3aa: CASSETGTTTENEQFF
CDR3nt: TGTGCCAGCAGCGAAACCGGGACTACCACCGAAAATGAGCAGTTCTTC

d_gene: TRBD1
abundance: once
v_gene: TRBV7-9
j_gene: TRBJ2-7
CDR3aa: CASSGTGVDEQYF
CDR3nt: TGTGCCAGCAGCGGGACAGGGGTGGACGAGCAGTACTTC

d_gene: NA
abundance: NA
v_gene: TRBV2
j_gene: TRBJ1-5
CDR3aa: CASSRQFSNQPQHF
CDR3nt: TGTGCCAGCTCACGACAGTTTAGCAATCAGCCCCAGCATTTT

d_gene: NA
abundance: once
v_gene: TRBV6-1
j_gene: TRBJ2-5
CDR3aa: CASSVTSGGDILETQYF
CDR3nt: NA

d_gene: NA
abundance: NA
v_gene: TRBV9
j_gene: TRBJ2-2
CDR3aa: CASSALQGGTGELFF
CDR3nt: TGTGCCAGCAGCGCGTTACAGGGGGGGACCGGGGAGCTGTTTTTT

d_gene: TRBD2
abundance: NA
v_gene: TRBV10-1
j_gene: TRBJ2-5
CDR3aa: CASSEGRGDQETQYF
CDR3nt: TGCGCCAGCAGTGAGGGTCGGGGGGACCAAGAGACCCAGTACTTC

d_gene: NA
abundance: NA
v_gene: TRBV30
j_gene: TRBJ2-7
CDR3aa: CAWSATLSGEQYF
CDR3nt: TGTGCCTGGAGTGCTACACTTTCGGGCGAGCAGTACTTC

d_gene: NA
abundance: NA
v_gene: TRBV7-9
j_gene: TRBJ1-3
CDR3aa: CASTPRGGSGNTIYF
CDR3nt: TGTGCCAGCACCCCCAGAGGGGGCTCTGGAAACACCATATATTTT

d_gene: TRBD1
abundance: NA
v_gene: TRBV5-8
j_gene: TRBJ2-7
CDR3aa: CASSLADRGFNEQYF
CDR3nt: TGTGCCAGCAGCTTGGCGGACAGGGGGTTCAACGAGCAGTACTTC

d_gene: TRBD1
abundance: NA
v_gene: TRBV24-1
j_gene: TRBJ1-5
CDR3aa: CATGPGTGDRPQHF
CDR3nt: TGTGCCACCGGACCGGGGACAGGGGATCGCCCCCAGCATTTT

d_gene: NA
abundance: once
v_gene: TRBV6-5
j_gene: TRBJ1-6
CDR3aa: CASSQLGHSPLHF
CDR3nt: TGTGCCAGCAGCCAACTTGGGCATTCACCCCTCCACTTT

d_gene: TRBD1
abundance: NA
v_gene: TRBV10-3
j_gene: TRBJ2-7
CDR3aa: CASSDRASYEQYF
CDR3nt: TGTGCCTCGAGCGACAGGGCCAGCTACGAGCAGTACTTC

d_gene: NA
abundance: few
v_gene: TRBV10-2
j_gene: TRBJ2-5
CDR3aa: CASSDYGGAGETQYF
CDR3nt: TGCGCCAGCAGTGATTATGGGGGGGCTGGAGAGACCCAGTACTTC

d_gene: NA
abundance: NA
v_gene: TRBV7-3
j_gene: TRBJ2-1
CDR3aa: CASSSTGAYNEQFF
CDR3nt: TGTGCCAGCAGCTCCACGGGGGCCTACAATGAGCAGTTCTTC

d_gene: NA
abundance: NA
v_gene: TRBV10-2
j_gene: TRBJ1-1
CDR3aa: CASSELVGGGTEAFF
CDR3nt: TGCGCCAGCAGTGAACTCGTGGGGGGGGGCACTGAAGCTTTCTTT

d_gene: TRBD1
abundance: NA
v_gene: TRBV6-5
j_gene: TRBJ1-1
CDR3aa: CASRAGTVRAEAFF
CDR3nt: TGTGCCAGCAGGGCCGGGACAGTTAGAGCTGAAGCTTTCTTT

d_gene: NA
abundance: few
v_gene: TRBV29-1
j_gene: TRBJ2-7
CDR3aa: CSVESDRTYEQYF
CDR3nt: TGCAGCGTTGAAAGCGACCGGACCTACGAGCAGTACTTC

d_gene: TRBD1
abundance: NA
v_gene: TRBV2
j_gene: TRBJ2-7
CDR3aa: CATTGTGIDEQYF
CDR3nt: TGTGCCACCACCGGGACAGGGATTGACGAGCAGTACTTC

d_gene: TRBD1
abundance: NA
v_gene: TRBV5-1
j_gene: TRBJ1-4
CDR3aa: CASSTGQGYEKLFF
CDR3nt: TGCGCCAGCAGCACCGGACAGGGTTATGAAAAACTGTTTTTT

d_gene: NA
abundance: NA
v_gene: TRBV6-5
j_gene: TRBJ2-3
CDR3aa: CASSYGGSDTQYF
CDR3nt: TGTGCCAGTTCCTACGGGGGATCAGATACGCAGTATTTT

d_gene: NA
abundance: NA
v_gene: TRBV11-3
j_gene: TRBJ2-1
CDR3aa: CASSRQGNEQFF
CDR3nt: TGTGCCAGCAGCCGGCAGGGAAATGAGCAGTTCTTC

d_gene: TRBD2
abundance: NA
v_gene: TRBV4-3
j_gene: TRBJ2-5
CDR3aa: CASSQDVAGATQYF
CDR3nt: TGCGCCAGCAGCCAAGATGTAGCGGGGGCGACCCAGTACTTC

d_gene: TRBD1
abundance: NA
v_gene: TRBV5-4
j_gene: TRBJ2-2
CDR3aa: CASTSGGAASGELFF
CDR3nt: TGTGCCAGCACCTCAGGGGGCGCTGCCTCCGGGGAGCTGTTTTTT

d_gene: NA
abundance: NA
v_gene: TRBV6-5
j_gene: TRBJ1-1
CDR3aa: CASSYSSRAEAFF
CDR3nt: TGTGCCAGCAGTTACTCTTCGCGGGCTGAAGCTTTCTTT